This TCR beta chain was observed in a study of cytomegalovirus exposure and HLA in healthy donors. The method was immunoSEQ multiplex PCR; TCRdb's version includes in-frame clones alone and lacks a portion of them. The data contain around 150,000 clones, roughly 90% of them singletons. V lost 4 bases to trimming and J lost 4 bases, with 8 bases between them. CDR1 is SNHLY and CDR2 is FYNNEI in the germline V gene. There are 12 residues in the CDR3. The TCR was taken from a young woman in good health and CMV-seronegative. The chain recombines TRBV2 with TRBJ2-7, with no clear D. The sample consisted of PBMCs. Here the CDR3 reads CASSVGGYEQYF. CDR3 in DNA: TGTGCCAGCAGTGTTGGCGGATACGAGCAGTACTTC. Variable domain in full (rest from reference TRBV2 and TRBJ2-7): EPEVTQTPSHQVTQMGQEVILRCVPISNHLYFYWYRQILGQKVEFLVSFYNNEISEKSEIFDDQFSVERPDGSNFTLKIRSTKLEDSAMYFCASSVGGYEQYFGPGTRLTVT.